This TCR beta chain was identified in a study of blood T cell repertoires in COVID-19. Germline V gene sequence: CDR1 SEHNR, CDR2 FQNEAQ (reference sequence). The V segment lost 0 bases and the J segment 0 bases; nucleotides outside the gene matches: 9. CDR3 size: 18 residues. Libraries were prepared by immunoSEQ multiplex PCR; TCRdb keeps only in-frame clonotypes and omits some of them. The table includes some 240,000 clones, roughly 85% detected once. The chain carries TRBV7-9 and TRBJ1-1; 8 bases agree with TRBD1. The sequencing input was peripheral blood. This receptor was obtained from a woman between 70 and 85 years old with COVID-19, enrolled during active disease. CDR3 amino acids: CASSLAQGAPGMNTEAFF. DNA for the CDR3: TGTGCCAGCAGCTTAGCCCAGGGGGCGCCGGGCATGAACACTGAAGCTTTCTTT.